A single sample is the source of the 20 T cell receptor beta chains below, sequenced in a study of immune characteristics of hereditary and idiopathic chronic pancreatitis. The pancreas tissue came from patients undergoing total pancreatectomy with islet autotransplantation. TCRdb's copy holds only in-frame clones and misses some; the assay was immunoSEQ multiplex PCR. The sample includes approximately 9,800 clones, about 76% of them seen just once. Sequences were obtained from pancreas tissue with idiopathic chronic pancreatitis. The receptors were sampled from a human donor with chronic pancreatitis.

This rearrangement joins TRBV5-1 to TRBJ2-3, with D unclear. This CDR3 contains 16 residues. V lost 1 base, J lost 0 bases, and 12 bases lay in between. The germline gives CDR1 SGHRS, CDR2 YFSETQ. In DNA form, the CDR3 reads TGCGCCAGCAGCTTGTTTTCCGGGCCCAGCACAGATACGCAGTATTTT. Translated, it gives CASSLFSGPSTDTQYF.

Only a few counts were recorded for this clone. The chain carries TRBV4-3 and TRBJ2-6, with TRBD2 identical over 16 bases. Germline V gene data show CDR1 as LGHNA and CDR2 as YSLEER. The CDR3 is 18 residues long. With 3 bases clipped from V and 3 bases from J, the junction kept 2 bases outside the gene matches. CDR3 bases: TGCGCCAGCAGCCACGGGACTAGCGGGGGGGATGGGGCCAACGTCCTGACTTTC. It yields the protein CASSHGTSGGDGANVLTF.

V usage is TRBV6-2 or TRBV6-3 and J usage is TRBJ2-4; D uncertain. The CDR3 extends over 16 amino acids. V was cut by 4 bases and J by 2 bases, with 15 bases left in between. The germline V gene has CDR1 MNHEY and CDR2 SVGEGT. This CDR3 is CASSFEPSATKNIQYF. CDR3 DNA sequence: TGTGCCAGCAGTTTCGAACCGAGCGCCACCAAAAACATTCAGTACTTC.

This sequence joins TRBV27 and TRBJ1-2; D gene uncertain. V lost 5 bases to trimming and J lost 4 bases, with 14 bases between them. The CDR3 has 14 amino acids. From germline, CDR1 is MNHEY and CDR2 SMNVEV (reference sequence). In DNA form, the CDR3 reads TGTGCCAGCAGTCCCTCGGGCAACGTCTATGGCTACACCTTC. Protein product: CASSPSGNVYGYTF.

The table lists this clone with a few counts. The chain combines TRBV18 with TRBJ1-1, with D possibly matching TRBD1 (5 bases). Trimming removed 3 bases at V and 2 bases at J, with 7 bases between. Germline CDR1 reads KGHSH; CDR2 reads LQKENI. The CDR3 contains 13 residues. As DNA, the CDR3 is TGTGCCAGCTCACCGGGGCAAAACACTGAAGCTTTCTTT. This gives the protein CASSPGQNTEAFF. Full variable domain (rest looked up from reference TRBV18 and TRBJ1-1): NAGVMQNPRHLVRRRGQEARLRCSPMKGHSHVYWYRQLPEEGLKFMVYLQKENIIDESGMPKERFSAEFPKEGPSILRIQQVVRGDSAAYFCASSPGQNTEAFFGQGTRLTVV.

This CDR3 is CASSYGPYEQYF. DNA of the CDR3: TGTGCCAGCAGTTACGGGCCCTACGAGCAGTACTTC. V usage is TRBV6-2 or TRBV6-3 and J usage is TRBJ2-7; unclear D gene. CDR3 length: 12 amino acids. V was trimmed by 2 bases and J by 2 bases, leaving 4 bases between them. Germline CDR1 is MNHEY and CDR2 is SVGEGT.

The chain carries TRBV7-8 and TRBJ2-5; 11 positions agree with TRBD1. The V gene's germline CDR1 is SGHVS and CDR2 FQNEAQ. The trim removed 4 bases at V and 5 bases at J, leaving 6 bases unmatched. The CDR3 loop spans 15 amino acids. Here the CDR3 reads CASSWGTGGFETQYF. DNA for the CDR3: TGTGCCAGCAGCTGGGGGACAGGGGGTTTTGAGACCCAGTACTTC.

The V gene is TRBV4-1, the J gene TRBJ1-4; 7 positions match TRBD1. The length of the CDR3 is 15 residues. The germline gives CDR1 MGHRA, CDR2 YSYEKL. The ends lost 0 bases at V and 4 bases at J; junction bases unmatched: 2. This CDR3 is CASSQDRGFNEKLFF. The CDR3 DNA is TGCGCCAGCAGCCAAGACAGGGGGTTTAATGAAAAACTGTTTTTT.

The V and J genes are TRBV18 and TRBJ1-1, with 9 nucleotides matching TRBD1. Germline loops: CDR1 KGHSH, CDR2 LQKENI. Germline trimming cut 4 bases from V and 1 base from J; bases unmatched to any gene: 7. This CDR3 is 16 amino acids long. The chain's CDR3 is CASSQGQGTKNTEAFF. CDR3 DNA: TGTGCCAGCTCACAAGGACAGGGGACGAAGAACACTGAAGCTTTCTTT.

The V call is TRBV19, the J call TRBJ2-5, with 7 bases that match TRBD1. Germline assignment: CDR1 LNHDA and CDR2 SQIVND (reference sequence). V lost 4 bases to trimming and J lost 0 bases; unmatched junction nucleotides: 11. CDR3 length equals 17 residues. The CDR3 reads CASSRPGQSANQETQYF. The CDR3 bases are TGTGCCAGTAGTAGGCCGGGACAGTCAGCAAACCAAGAGACCCAGTACTTC.

This rearrangement joins TRBV2 to TRBJ2-2; perhaps TRBD2 as D (5 bases). In germline, CDR1 is SNHLY, CDR2 FYNNEI. Trimming pared 3 bases from V and 3 bases from J, leaving 14 bases between. This CDR3 has 16 amino acids. As DNA, the CDR3 is TGTGCCAGCAGTGAGAGTACGGTCGGGGACACCGGGGAGCTGTTTTTT. Protein product: CASSESTVGDTGELFF. Complete variable domain (other parts from reference TRBV2 and TRBJ2-2): EPEVTQTPSHQVTQMGQEVILRCVPISNHLYFYWYRQILGQKVEFLVSFYNNEISEKSEIFDDQFSVERPDGSNFTLKIRSTKLEDSAMYFCASSESTVGDTGELFFGEGSRLTVL.

V and J are TRBV7-2 and TRBJ1-1, with D possibly TRBD1 on 5 matching bases. The V end was cut by 1 base, the J end by 8 bases, with 14 bases between. The length of the CDR3 is 14 residues. Germline V CDR1 and CDR2: SGHTA, FQGNSA. Here the CDR3 reads CASSLEQGLGEAFF. The CDR3 DNA follows: TGTGCCAGCAGCTTAGAGCAGGGACTTGGCGAAGCTTTCTTT.

This sequence joins TRBV27 and TRBJ1-1; tentatively, D is TRBD1 (5 bases). The CDR3 runs 12 residues. The V and J ends lost 3 bases and 6 bases respectively, with 8 bases between them. Germline CDR1 is MNHEY and CDR2 is SMNVEV (reference sequence). CDR3 bases: TGTGCCAGCAGTTTCTGGGGCGCTGAAGCTTTCTTT. This sequence encodes CASSFWGAEAFF.

The rearrangement uses TRBV3-1 (or the pseudogene TRBV3-2) and TRBJ1-2; 8 nucleotides agree with TRBD1. CDR1 and CDR2 (germline): LGHDT, YNNKEL (reference sequence). This CDR3 is 15 amino acids long. V lost 1 base and J lost 4; bases outside the gene matches: 5. Here the CDR3 reads CASSQAGQGAYGYTF. DNA of the CDR3: TGTGCCAGCAGCCAAGCTGGACAGGGAGCCTATGGCTACACCTTC.

V gene TRBV6-2 or TRBV6-3 combines with J gene TRBJ2-7; 7 bases line up with TRBD1. This CDR3 contains 16 residues. J gave up 5 bases and V 0 bases, and 10 bases lay outside the gene matches. Germline CDR1 is MNHEY and CDR2 is SVGEGT. CDR3 residues: CASSYSKQGLSHEQYF. CDR3 bases: TGTGCCAGCAGTTACTCGAAACAGGGGCTTTCCCACGAGCAGTACTTC.

The V call is TRBV6-5, the J call TRBJ1-4, with no clear D. Deletions cut 6 bases from V and 4 bases from J, with 12 bases between. The CDR3 is 14 amino acids. Germline V gives CDR1 MNHEY, CDR2 SVGAGI. For the CDR3, the DNA is TGTGCCAGCAGCTCCCGGTGGGTTAATGAAAAACTGTTTTTT. Its protein product is CASSSRWVNEKLFF.

This clone appeared once. CDR3 in amino acids: CASSPPVYSNQPQHF. The DNA of the CDR3 is TGTGCCAGCAGCCCCCCGGTCTATAGCAATCAGCCCCAGCATTTT. V and J are TRBV6-2 or TRBV6-3 and TRBJ1-5, with D unresolved. Germline CDR1 reads MNHEY; CDR2 reads SVGEGT. The V gene lost 6 bases and the J gene lost 0 bases, with 12 bases spanning the gap. This CDR3 has 15 residues.

The gene calls are TRBV5-1 and TRBJ2-1; perhaps TRBD1 as D (6 bases). There are 18 residues in the CDR3. Trimming shortened V by 2 bases and J by 2 bases, and 20 bases separated the two germline ends. CDR1 and CDR2 from the germline V gene are SGHRS and YFSETQ. The CDR3 region is CASSLSMIGTSTYNEQFF. Here the CDR3 DNA reads TGCGCCAGCAGCTTATCTATGATAGGGACAAGCACCTACAATGAGCAGTTCTTC.

Concerning this clone: Distinct nucleotide sequences in the sample also encode this CDR3. The gene calls are TRBV7-6 and TRBJ2-1; TRBD2 matches at 9 bases. Germline values: CDR1 SGHVS, CDR2 FNYEAQ. CDR3 length: 14 residues. V dropped 3 bases and J dropped 4; count of bases not matched to a gene: 1. CDR3 residues: CASSFSGGYNEQFF. CDR3 DNA sequence: TGTGCCAGCAGCTTTAGCGGGGGTTACAATGAGCAGTTCTTC.

The V and J genes are TRBV25-1 and TRBJ2-3; 8 bases fit TRBD2. V lost 1 base to trimming and J lost 4 bases; unmatched junction nucleotides: 7. Looked up from germline, CDR1 is MGHDK and CDR2 is SYGVNS. CDR3 size: 16 residues. The CDR3 region is CASSEFSGEVSDTQYF. The CDR3, as DNA: TGTGCCAGCAGTGAATTTAGCGGGGAGGTATCAGATACGCAGTATTTT.